The next 21 T cell receptor beta chains were all read from a single sample in a study of cytomegalovirus exposure and HLA in healthy donors. Primers: 60 Vbeta forward and 13 Jbeta reverse. TCRdb's table, derived via immunoSEQ multiplex PCR, lists solely in-frame clones and lacks some. Here the sample spans 120,000 to 150,000 clones, 76% being singletons. Sequenced: PBMCs. The receptor set was obtained from a woman between 40 and 55 years old in good health and CMV-seronegative.

CDR3 nucleotide sequence: TGTGCCAGCAGCCCCCGTGAAGAGTCACCCCTCCACTTT. Translated, it gives CASSPREESPLHF. The rearrangement joins TRBV7-2 to TRBJ1-6, with D uncertain. The V end lost 5 bases, the J end lost 10 bases, and 12 bases lay between the germline ends. The germline gives CDR1 SGHTA, CDR2 FQGNSA. The CDR3 spans 13 residues.

The V gene is TRBV6-6, the J gene TRBJ1-5, with D unresolved. Germline V CDR1 and CDR2: MNHNY, SVGAGI (reference sequence). V was trimmed by 5 bases and J by 3 bases, leaving 5 bases between them. The CDR3 contains 12 residues. CDR3 region: CASSPLNQPQHF. The DNA for the CDR3 is TGTGCCAGCAGTCCACTCAATCAGCCCCAGCATTTT.

The chain carries TRBV28 and TRBJ1-1; 7 bases agree with TRBD1. The CDR3 runs to 15 residues. Germline V gene lookup returns CDR1 MDHEN and CDR2 SYDVKM. Trimming removed 5 bases from V and 1 base from J; junction bases left unmatched: 7. The CDR3 loop reads CASSTYRGPNTEAFF. CDR3 nucleotide sequence: TGTGCCAGCAGTACCTACAGGGGCCCGAACACTGAAGCTTTCTTT.

The CDR3 spells CASSQMPPVAGGFNTGELFF. CDR3 nucleotide sequence: TGCGCCAGCAGCCAGATGCCTCCAGTAGCGGGGGGCTTCAACACCGGGGAGCTGTTTTTT. The gene calls are TRBV4-1 and TRBJ2-2, with TRBD2 matching 10 bases. The CDR3 is made up of 20 amino acids. The germline V gene has CDR1 MGHRA and CDR2 YSYEKL. The ends lost 3 bases at V and 2 bases at J; junction bases unmatched: 15.

The chain has TRBV5-4 and TRBJ2-1, with 9 bases aligning to TRBD1. Unmatched junction bases numbered 5, after V lost 5 bases and J lost 2 bases. Per germline, CDR1 SGHNT and CDR2 YYREEE (reference sequence). The CDR3 covers 15 residues. The CDR3 region has the DNA TGTGCCAGCAGTTTTCGACAGGGGGCCTACAATGAGCAGTTCTTC. It codes for CASSFRQGAYNEQFF.

The V and J genes are TRBV27 and TRBJ1-2, with 9 nucleotides matching TRBD1. V shed 4 bases, J shed 5 bases, and the junction held 14 bases outside the gene matches. CDR1 is MNHEY and CDR2 is SMNVEV in the germline V gene (reference sequence). The CDR3 length is 17 residues. The CDR3 DNA reads as TGTGCCAGCAGTTCCCTGGGTACAGGGGGCTGGGTGTATGGCTACACCTTC. Its protein product is CASSSLGTGGWVYGYTF.

The chain is built from TRBV13 and TRBJ2-3; maybe TRBD1 (5 bases). CDR1 PRHDT and CDR2 FYEKMQ come from the germline V gene (reference sequence). The CDR3 is 15 amino acids. The V and J ends lost 2 bases and 5 bases respectively, with 14 bases between them. For the CDR3, the DNA is TGTGCCAGCAGCTTATGGGGCCTCGAAATAGATACGCAGTATTTT. It translates to CASSLWGLEIDTQYF.

This chain links TRBV5-6 with TRBJ2-2, with 11 bases fitting TRBD2. Germline CDR1 is SGHDT and CDR2 is YYEEEE. V shed 2 bases, J shed 3 bases, and the junction held 3 bases outside the gene matches. This CDR3 contains 16 residues. The chain's CDR3 is CASSFGLAGHTGELFF. CDR3 in DNA: TGTGCCAGCAGCTTCGGACTAGCGGGTCACACCGGGGAGCTGTTTTTT.

The J gene is TRBJ2-5, the V gene TRBV5-1, with D maybe TRBD1 (5 bases). Germline lookup yields CDR1 SGHRS and CDR2 YFSETQ. This CDR3 is built from 14 residues. V shed 0 bases and J shed 0 bases, with 6 bases lying between them. For the CDR3, the DNA is TGCGCCAGCAGCTTGGGACAGTACCAAGAGACCCAGTACTTC. The encoded protein is CASSLGQYQETQYF.

V is TRBV5-1 and J is TRBJ2-2; TRBD1 matches at 7 bases. Trimming took 7 bases from V and 0 from J; bases not matched to a gene: 3. This CDR3 has 14 amino acids. Germline V gives CDR1 SGHRS, CDR2 YFSETQ. CDR3 sequence reads: CASAGTANTGELFF. The CDR3, as DNA: TGCGCCAGCGCCGGGACAGCGAACACCGGGGAGCTGTTTTTT.

The CDR3 reads CATSSDAFRHFLPNYEQYF. The CDR3 bases are TGTGCCACCAGCAGCGATGCTTTCAGACATTTCCTCCCGAACTACGAGCAGTACTTC. The chain recombines TRBV15 with TRBJ2-7; D unresolved. The germline gives CDR1 LNHNV, CDR2 YYDKDF (reference sequence). The CDR3 contains 19 residues. The ends were cut back, 3 bases at V and 3 bases at J, with 27 bases in the middle.

V usage is TRBV21-1 and J usage is TRBJ1-5; TRBD1 was called by the table and not checked on the DNA. TRBV21-1 is given as a pseudogene. This CDR3 has 22 amino acids. In nucleotides, the CDR3 is TGTGCCAGCAGCAAAGTAGGACGATGGGGACAGAGGCCCGTGTGGGGCAATCAGCCCCAGCATTTT. Translated: CASSKVGRWGQRPVWGNQPQHF.

This clone came up once. This chain connects TRBV20-1 to TRBJ2-7, with a possible D match to TRBD1 (6 bases). The germline CDR1 and CDR2 sequences are DFQATT and SNEGSKA (reference sequence). The CDR3 totals 11 residues. V was pared by 6 bases and J by 3 bases, with 9 bases between. The CDR3 is CSATRGYEQYF. The CDR3 nucleotides read TGCAGTGCAACCAGGGGCTACGAGCAGTACTTC.

This rearrangement joins TRBV5-1 to TRBJ2-2, with D hard to call. The CDR3 length is 14 residues. The germline V and J ends were trimmed by 2 bases and 4 bases, with 9 bases remaining between them. Germline V gene lookup returns CDR1 SGHRS and CDR2 YFSETQ. CDR3 bases: TGCGCCAGCAGCTTAACACCAAGCACCGGGGAGCTGTTTTTT. Translation: CASSLTPSTGELFF.

The genes are TRBV5-1 and TRBJ2-1, with 11 bases fitting TRBD2. V lost 5 bases to trimming and J lost 8 bases; unmatched junction nucleotides: 9. CDR1 is SGHRS, CDR2 YFSETQ, per germline. The CDR3 consists of 15 residues. The CDR3 bases are TGCGCCAGCAGGGATCAGCTAGCGGGAGGTGATGAGCAGTTCTTC. Amino acids: CASRDQLAGGDEQFF.

This chain connects TRBV2 to TRBJ2-7, with TRBD2 matching over 10 bases. V trimming: 7 bases; J trimming: 1 base; junction bases outside the gene matches: 7. Germline-derived CDR1 and CDR2 are SNHLY and FYNNEI. The CDR3 has 15 amino acids. The CDR3 DNA is TGTGCCAGCATACGCCTAGCGGGGGCTTCCTACGAGCAGTACTTC. This gives the protein CASIRLAGASYEQYF. The full variable domain, with the rest looked up from reference TRBV2 and TRBJ2-7, is EPEVTQTPSHQVTQMGQEVILRCVPISNHLYFYWYRQILGQKVEFLVSFYNNEISEKSEIFDDQFSVERPDGSNFTLKIRSTKLEDSAMYFCASIRLAGASYEQYFGPGTRLTVT.

V is TRBV28 and J is TRBJ1-1; D is ambiguous. Germline V CDR1 and CDR2: MDHEN, SYDVKM. The CDR3 has 12 residues. With 1 base removed from V and 4 bases from J, the gap between germline ends came to 4 bases. Here the CDR3 DNA reads TGTGCCAGCAGTTTATTGAGCACTGAAGCTTTCTTT. The encoded protein is CASSLLSTEAFF.

The J gene is TRBJ2-6, the V gene TRBV7-8; D not certain. Looked up from germline, CDR1 is SGHVS and CDR2 is FQNEAQ. V lost 0 bases and J lost 5, with 2 bases in between. This CDR3 comprises 13 residues. This CDR3 reads CASSLARANVLTF. The DNA of the CDR3 is TGTGCCAGCAGCTTAGCCAGGGCCAACGTCCTGACTTTC.

CDR3 nucleotide sequence: TGTGCCAGCAGTCCAAAAACTAGCCTCACCGGGGAGCTGTTTTTT. It is translated as CASSPKTSLTGELFF. The chain uses TRBV27 and TRBJ2-2, with TRBD2 as a possible D gene (6 bases). The V and J ends lost 5 bases and 4 bases respectively, with 14 bases between them. The CDR3 contains 15 residues. CDR1 is MNHEY and CDR2 is SMNVEV in the germline V gene (reference sequence).

In this sample, this clone turned up once. The gene calls are TRBV6-5 and TRBJ1-1; the D is unclear. Trimming removed 0 bases from V and 5 bases from J, with 10 bases in between. CDR3 length equals 14 residues. Germline V gene lookup returns CDR1 MNHEY and CDR2 SVGAGI. The CDR3 DNA reads TGTGCCAGCAGTTACTCGCCAGTCCGAACTGAAGCTTTCTTT. Amino acid sequence: CASSYSPVRTEAFF.

This rearrangement joins TRBV14 to TRBJ2-2, with a tentative D call TRBD1 (6 bases). This CDR3 has 16 amino acids. V dropped 4 bases and J dropped 5 bases, with 17 bases sitting between them. Germline values: CDR1 SGHDN, CDR2 FVKESK. The DNA of the CDR3 is TGTGCCAGCAGCCCGGGACAATTCCGGAGGACCGGGGAGCTGTTTTTT. Encoded protein: CASSPGQFRRTGELFF. Complete variable domain (other parts from reference TRBV14 and TRBJ2-2): EAGVTQFPSHSVIEKGQTVTLRCDPISGHDNLYWYRRVMGKEIKFLLHFVKESKQDESGMPNNRFLAERTGGTYSTLKVQPAELEDSGVYFCASSPGQFRRTGELFFGEGSRLTVL.